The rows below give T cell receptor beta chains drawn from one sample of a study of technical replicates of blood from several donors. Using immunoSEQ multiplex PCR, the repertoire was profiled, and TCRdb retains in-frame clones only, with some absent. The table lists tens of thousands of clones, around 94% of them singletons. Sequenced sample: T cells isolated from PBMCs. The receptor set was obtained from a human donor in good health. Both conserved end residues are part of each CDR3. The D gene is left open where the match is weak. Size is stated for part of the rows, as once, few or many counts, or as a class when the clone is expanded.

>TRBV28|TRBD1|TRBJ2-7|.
TGTGCCAGCAGTCTCCGGGACAGTATTTACTTC
CASSLRDSIYF
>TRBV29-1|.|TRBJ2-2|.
TGCAGCGTCCCCCGGACAGTCGAGAACACCGGGGAGCTGTTTTTT
CSVPRTVENTGELFF
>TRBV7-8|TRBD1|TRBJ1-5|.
TGTGCCAGCAGCCAAGGACAGGGCTATTATAGCAATCAGCCCCAGCATTTT
CASSQGQGYYSNQPQHF
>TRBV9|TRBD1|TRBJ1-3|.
TGTGCCAGCAGCCTTCGACAGGGTGGAAACACCATATATTTT
CASSLRQGGNTIYF
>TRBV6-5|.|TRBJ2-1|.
TGTGCCAGCAGTTTCACGGGACTCTCCTACAATGAGCAGTTCTTC
CASSFTGLSYNEQFF
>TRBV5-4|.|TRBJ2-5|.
TGTGCCAGCAGCGTACTACCCCTAACGGAGACCCAGTACTTC
CASSVLPLTETQYF
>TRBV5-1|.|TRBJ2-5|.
TGCGCCAGCAGCTTGGCCGCGGGATTGGGTGAGACCCAGTACTTC
CASSLAAGLGETQYF
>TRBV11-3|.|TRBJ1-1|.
TGTGCCAGCAGCAACCGAGGGGCGGGAGGCACTGAAGCTTTCTTT
CASSNRGAGGTEAFF
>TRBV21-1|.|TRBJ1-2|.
TGTGCCAGCAACCCATTGGTTAGCTATGGCTACACCTTC
CASNPLVSYGYTF
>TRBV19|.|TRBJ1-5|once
TGTGCCAGTAGGAAGACAGCAAATAGCAATCAGCCCCAGCATTTT
CASRKTANSNQPQHF
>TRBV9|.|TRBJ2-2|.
TGTGCCAGCAGCGTAGATTCGGCTAGCAGTGCCGGGGAGCTGTTTTTT
CASSVDSASSAGELFF
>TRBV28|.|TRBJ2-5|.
TGTGCCAGCAGTTTAGCCAGGGCAGCGGAGACCCAGTACTTC
CASSLARAAETQYF
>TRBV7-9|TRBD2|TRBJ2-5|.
TGTGCCAGCAGCTTAGGGGTGGACGGGAGGGCCCAAGAGACCCAGTACTTC
CASSLGVDGRAQETQYF
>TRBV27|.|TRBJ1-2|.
TGTGCCAGCAGGCACCGAGCCGGCTATGGCTACACCTTC
CASRHRAGYGYTF
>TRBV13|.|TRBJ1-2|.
TGTGCCAGCAGCTTAGGGCAGGGCTATGGCTACACCTTC
CASSLGQGYGYTF
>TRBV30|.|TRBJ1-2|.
TGTGCCTGGAGTGTTCCGGACAGAGCCTATGGCTACACCTTC
CAWSVPDRAYGYTF
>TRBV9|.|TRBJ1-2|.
TGTGCCAGCAGCGTAGAGCCGGGAGCCCCCCGTAACTATGGCTACACCTTC
CASSVEPGAPRNYGYTF
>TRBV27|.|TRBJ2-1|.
TGTGCCAGCAGTTCGTTCGGGACTGGCGAAAATGAGCAGTTCTTC
CASSSFGTGENEQFF
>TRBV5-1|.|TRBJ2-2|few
TGCGCCAGCAGCTTGGAACTAGGGACCGGGGAGCTGTTTTTT
CASSLELGTGELFF
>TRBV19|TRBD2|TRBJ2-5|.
TGTGCCAGTAGCGACAGACTAGCGGGAGTGGAGACCCAGTACTTC
CASSDRLAGVETQYF
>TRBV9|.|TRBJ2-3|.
TGTGCCAGCAGCTCCCGGGGTGGTAGCACAGATACGCAGTATTTT
CASSSRGGSTDTQYF
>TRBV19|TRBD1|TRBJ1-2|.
TGTGCCTCTCAGGGGGCGCCGGGGTATGGCTACACCTTC
CASQGAPGYGYTF
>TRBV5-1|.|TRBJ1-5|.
TGCGCCAGCAGCTTGTCCACAGGGTCAAATCAGCCCCAGCATTTT
CASSLSTGSNQPQHF
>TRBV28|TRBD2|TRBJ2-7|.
TGTGCCAGCAGTCGCGGGGTAGCGGGAGCCTACGAGCAGTACTTC
CASSRGVAGAYEQYF
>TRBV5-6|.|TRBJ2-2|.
TGTGCCAGCAGCTGGAGCGGTACCGGGGAGCTGTTTTTT
CASSWSGTGELFF
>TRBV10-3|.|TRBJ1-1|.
TGTGCCATCAGTGACAGGGCCGGGTCTGAAGCTTTCTTT
CAISDRAGSEAFF
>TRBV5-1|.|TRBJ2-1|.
TGCGCCAGCAGCTTGGCCGGGGAGGCCCAGTTCTTC
CASSLAGEAQFF
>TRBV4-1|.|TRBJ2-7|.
TGCGCCAGCAGCCCAGCTGGGGGGAGCTCCTACGAGCAGTACTTC
CASSPAGGSSYEQYF
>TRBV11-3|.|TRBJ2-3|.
TGTGCCAGCAGCAGGGGGGGGCCGCATGTAGGTACGCAGTATTTT
CASSRGGPHVGTQYF
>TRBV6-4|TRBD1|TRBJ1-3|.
TGTGCCCCCTACCAGACAGGGAGTCACACCATATATTTT
CAPYQTGSHTIYF
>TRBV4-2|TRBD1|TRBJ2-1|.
TGTGCCAGCAGCCAAGAACAGGGGCAGCGGGAGCAGTTCTTC
CASSQEQGQREQFF
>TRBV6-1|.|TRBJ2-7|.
TGTGCCAGCAGGGAGGGGAACTTTGACGAGCAGTACTTC
CASREGNFDEQYF
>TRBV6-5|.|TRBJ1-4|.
TGTGCCAGCAGTTATGGAAGACAGAAGAAAAAACTGTTTTTT
CASSYGRQKKKLFF
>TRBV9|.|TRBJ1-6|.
TGTGCCAGCAGCCCGAGCGGGGGAAGGTCCTATAATTCACCCCTCCACTTT
CASSPSGGRSYNSPLHF
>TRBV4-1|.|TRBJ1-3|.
TGCGCCAGCAGCCTAAGGAGGAATCTGCACTCTGGAAACACCATATATTTT
CASSLRRNLHSGNTIYF